This T cell receptor beta chain was documented in a study of T cell responses to AZD1222 COVID-19 vaccine. Findings of the study overall: Only a handful of individuals given AZD1222 were seropositive at baseline.

To note about this clone: Its target is unknown.

TCRdb keeps only in-frame clones here, not all; method: immunoSEQ multiplex PCR. Of about 180,000 clones listed, around 90% were seen once; the top ten hold less than 2.5%. The CDR3 consists of 14 residues. Germline CDR1 and CDR2: MDHEN and SYDVKM. V shed 6 bases, J shed 2 bases, and the junction held 5 bases outside the gene matches. This chain joins TRBV28 and TRBJ2-5; TRBD2 aligns across 8 bases. The sequences come from peripheral blood, collected 28 days after the second AZD1222 dose. The source is an adult who received the AZD1222 COVID-19 vaccine. CDR3 in amino acids: CASRYSGNQETQYF. CDR3 bases: TGTGCCAGCAGGTATAGCGGGAATCAAGAGACCCAGTACTTC.